These 32 T cell receptor beta chains were sequenced from one sample in a study of graft-versus-host responses after intestinal transplantation. These receptors have no identified antigens. Profiling relied on immunoSEQ multiplex PCR, and the TCRdb table lists in-frame clones only, not all of them. The sample lists about 89,000 clones; over 85% were seen once. This sample comprised unstimulated CD4+ T cells sorted from spleen or lymph node cells, obtained before intestinal transplant. Receptors originate from a human donor who received an intestinal transplant.

The genes are TRBV6-5 and TRBJ1-6; D is uncertain. The CDR3 is made up of 14 amino acids. The V gene lost 2 bases and the J gene lost 7 bases, with 9 bases spanning the gap. The germline V gene encodes CDR1 MNHEY and CDR2 SVGAGI. In DNA form, the CDR3 reads TGTGCCAGCAGTTACGGGCAGGACAATTCACCCCTCCACTTT. Its protein is CASSYGQDNSPLHF.

The sample holds a few counts of this clone. The chain joins TRBV4-1 to TRBJ2-7; 10 nucleotides agree with TRBD2. The CDR3 consists of 18 residues. V lost 1 base, J lost 3 bases, and 12 bases stayed unmatched. The germline gives CDR1 MGHRA, CDR2 YSYEKL. The DNA for the CDR3 is TGCGCCAGCAGCCAAGGGCTAGCGGGGGTTGGGGCCGGCTACGAGCAGTACTTC. It is translated as CASSQGLAGVGAGYEQYF.

The rearrangement links TRBV9 to TRBJ2-1, with TRBD1 matching over 11 bases. The CDR3 extends over 17 amino acids. With V trimmed by 4 bases and J by 3 bases, 9 bases remained unmatched. The V gene's germline CDR1 is SGDLS and CDR2 YYNGEE. Here the CDR3 DNA reads TGTGCCAGCAGCACCTATAAGGGGACAGGGGGCTACAATGAGCAGTTCTTC. It specifies CASSTYKGTGGYNEQFF. Looking up the rest from reference TRBV9 and TRBJ2-1 gives the full variable domain: DSGVTQTPKHLITATGQRVTLRCSPRSGDLSVYWYQQSLDQGLQFLIQYYNGEERAKGNILERFSAQQFPDLHSELNLSSLELGDSALYFCASSTYKGTGGYNEQFFGPGTRLTVL.

The chain couples TRBV28 to TRBJ2-1; TRBD2 aligns across 9 bases. Germline CDR1 reads MDHEN; CDR2 reads SYDVKM. The length of the CDR3 is 15 residues. V lost 7 bases to trimming and J lost 8 bases; unmatched junction nucleotides: 12. The CDR3 is CASTEDSGSKDEQFF. As DNA, the CDR3 is TGTGCCAGCACCGAAGATAGCGGGAGTAAAGATGAGCAGTTCTTC.

The chain joins TRBV28 to TRBJ2-2, with 10 bases fitting TRBD2. Trimming removed 1 base from V and 6 bases from J; junction bases left unmatched: 5. Per the germline V gene, CDR1 is MDHEN and CDR2 is SYDVKM. The CDR3 has 16 residues. The CDR3 loop is CASSLYSSGSSGELFF. The DNA for the CDR3 is TGTGCCAGCAGTTTATATTCTAGCGGGAGTTCCGGGGAGCTGTTTTTT.

This sequence joins TRBV5-1 and TRBJ2-2, with 9 bases matching TRBD1. This CDR3 is built from 14 residues. In germline, CDR1 is SGHRS, CDR2 YFSETQ. V was pared by 5 bases and J by 3 bases, with 2 bases of the junction left unmatched. This CDR3 is CASSRTGDTGELFF. Written as DNA, the CDR3 is TGCGCCAGCAGTCGGACAGGGGACACCGGGGAGCTGTTTTTT.

Here the CDR3 reads CASSLLLVDTQYF. Written as DNA, the CDR3 is TGTGCCAGCAGCTTACTGCTTGTGGATACGCAGTATTTT. The rearrangement uses TRBV7-9 and TRBJ2-3; no firm D call. Germline V CDR1 and CDR2: SEHNR, FQNEAQ (reference sequence). The CDR3 sequence is 13 residues long. Trimming cost V 2 bases and J 6 bases, with 9 bases left between them.

V and J are TRBV4-1 and TRBJ2-3, with 14 bases fitting TRBD2. The germline CDR1 and CDR2 sequences are MGHRA and YSYEKL. The junction had 11 bases not matched to a gene; V was cut back by 4 bases and J by 8 bases. This CDR3 has 17 amino acids. The CDR3 sequence is CASSRRGLAGVIGTQYF. The CDR3 DNA follows: TGCGCCAGCAGCCGTCGGGGACTAGCGGGAGTAATTGGTACGCAGTATTTT.

This rearrangement joins TRBV9 to TRBJ2-7; D tentatively reads TRBD1 or TRBD2 (6 bases each). Trimming left V 4 bases short and J 2 bases short, with 22 bases between. This CDR3 is 17 amino acids long. Per germline, CDR1 SGDLS and CDR2 YYNGEE. The CDR3 DNA reads TGTGCCAGCAGCTCGGGGAGAGGGGGGCCTTTTACCTACGAGCAGTACTTC. Amino acids: CASSSGRGGPFTYEQYF.

The V gene is TRBV4-1, the J gene TRBJ1-2; D perhaps matches TRBD1 (6 bases). Trimming shortened V by 3 bases and J by 5 bases, and 16 bases separated the two germline ends. The germline V gene has CDR1 MGHRA and CDR2 YSYEKL. The CDR3 length is 15 residues. CDR3 sequence: CASSHAYRDGYGYTF. In nucleotides, the CDR3 is TGCGCCAGCAGCCACGCGTACAGGGATGGGTATGGCTACACCTTC.

V is TRBV7-9 and J is TRBJ2-3, with 7 bases lining up with TRBD2. Per the germline V gene, CDR1 is SEHNR and CDR2 is FQNEAQ (reference sequence). This CDR3 region has 16 residues. With 3 bases clipped from V and 4 bases from J, the junction kept 10 bases outside the gene matches. The CDR3 reads CASSFVGGPIADTQYF. The CDR3, as DNA: TGTGCCAGCAGCTTTGTGGGAGGGCCGATCGCAGATACGCAGTATTTT. The complete variable domain, with remaining parts taken from reference TRBV7-9 and TRBJ2-3, reads DTGVSQNPRHKITKRGQNVTFRCDPISEHNRLYWYRQTLGQGPEFLTYFQNEAQLEKSRLLSDRFSAERPKGSFSTLEIQRTEQGDSAMYLCASSFVGGPIADTQYFGPGTRLTVL.

This chain connects TRBV20-1 to TRBJ2-5; D uncertain. The CDR3 consists of 11 residues. Germline V gene lookup returns CDR1 DFQATT and CDR2 SNEGSKA (reference sequence). V was clipped by 6 bases and J by 7 bases, with 12 bases between them. This CDR3 reads CSAVSKATQYF. The CDR3 nucleotides are TGCAGTGCCGTTAGTAAGGCGACCCAGTACTTC.

The chain uses TRBV19 and TRBJ1-2; D perhaps matches TRBD1 (6 bases). The CDR3 has 12 amino acids. The germline V and J ends were trimmed by 6 bases and 5 bases, with 10 bases remaining between them. The V gene's germline CDR1 is LNHDA and CDR2 SQIVND (reference sequence). The CDR3 here is CASSPQGYGYTF. CDR3 bases: TGTGCCAGTAGCCCCCAGGGGTATGGCTACACCTTC. Together with reference TRBV19 and TRBJ1-2, the CDR3 gives the full variable domain: DGGITQSPKYLFRKEGQNVTLSCEQNLNHDAMYWYRQDPGQGLRLIYYSQIVNDFQKGDIAEGYSVSREKKESFPLTVTSAQKNPTAFYLCASSPQGYGYTFGSGTRLTVV.

The chain links TRBV14 to TRBJ2-7; unclear D gene. CDR3 size: 13 residues. Germline V gene lookup returns CDR1 SGHDN and CDR2 FVKESK. V dropped 1 base and J dropped 3 bases, with 7 bases sitting between them. The CDR3 spells CASSQVFGYEQYF. The CDR3 bases are TGTGCCAGCAGCCAAGTTTTCGGCTACGAGCAGTACTTC.

This clone occurred once. V is TRBV5-1 and J is TRBJ2-1; D perhaps matches TRBD1 (5 bases). Germline V gene lookup returns CDR1 SGHRS and CDR2 YFSETQ. The CDR3 has 15 amino acids. V lost 3 bases to trimming and J lost 4 bases, with 14 bases between them. The CDR3 loop reads CASSSPQGRYNEQFF. Here the CDR3 DNA reads TGCGCCAGCAGCTCGCCCCAGGGCCGGTACAATGAGCAGTTCTTC.

This chain links TRBV6-1 with TRBJ1-1; D is possibly TRBD1 (5 bases). The CDR3 sequence is 14 residues long. V was pared by 2 bases and J by 3 bases, with 10 bases between. Germline V gene sequence: CDR1 MNHNS, CDR2 SASEGT. CDR3 sequence: CASSEKMGDTEAFF. CDR3 DNA sequence: TGTGCCAGCAGTGAAAAGATGGGGGACACTGAAGCTTTCTTT.

This clone was observed a handful of times. The CDR3 here is CASSLDRTTASTEAFF. In DNA form, the CDR3 reads TGTGCCAGCAGCCTAGACAGGACAACCGCTTCCACTGAAGCTTTCTTT. This chain uses TRBV27 with TRBJ1-1; possible D gene TRBD1, 6 bases. CDR1 is MNHEY, CDR2 SMNVEV, per germline (reference sequence). This CDR3 region has 16 residues. Trimming shortened V by 6 bases and J by 4 bases, and 21 bases separated the two germline ends.

This CDR3 is CASGPREKLFF. The CDR3 region has the DNA TGTGCCAGCGGCCCACGAGAAAAACTGTTTTTT. The rearrangement uses TRBV6-1 and TRBJ1-4; D remains unclear. Germline V lookup: CDR1 MNHNS, CDR2 SASEGT. The V end was cut by 8 bases, the J end by 8 bases, with 9 bases between. This CDR3 contains 11 residues.

This clone was counted between two and nine times. The V gene is TRBV28, the J gene TRBJ2-3; 11 nucleotides match TRBD2. This CDR3 contains 21 residues. The V gene's germline CDR1 is MDHEN and CDR2 SYDVKM. The V segment lost 5 bases and the J segment 1 base; nucleotides outside the gene matches: 20. The CDR3 nucleotides read TGTGCCAGCAGTGCCAAAAGGGGACTAGCGGTTAAAAACCGACGCACAGATACGCAGTATTTT. Its translation: CASSAKRGLAVKNRRTDTQYF.

The CDR3 reads CASSGGRGQNIQYF. The CDR3 nucleotides read TGTGCCAGTAGTGGGGGAAGGGGGCAAAACATTCAGTACTTC. The chain employs TRBV19 and TRBJ2-4; 7 bases are shared with TRBD1. The ends lost 5 bases at V and 5 bases at J; junction bases unmatched: 6. The CDR3 loop spans 14 amino acids. Germline values: CDR1 LNHDA, CDR2 SQIVND (reference sequence).

Only one count was recorded for this clone. The V call is TRBV28, the J call TRBJ2-7; the match to TRBD1 covers 9 bases. CDR1 and CDR2 (germline): MDHEN, SYDVKM. The V segment lost 6 bases and the J segment 1 base; nucleotides outside the gene matches: 10. This CDR3 region has 16 residues. CDR3 region: CASRRPGQGISYEQYF. The DNA of the CDR3 is TGTGCCAGCAGGCGGCCGGGACAGGGCATTTCCTACGAGCAGTACTTC.

The chain uses TRBV5-1 and TRBJ1-1; 7 nucleotides match TRBD1. Trimming took 1 base from V and 1 from J; bases not matched to a gene: 10. CDR3 length: 17 residues. Germline values: CDR1 SGHRS, CDR2 YFSETQ. CDR3 bases: TGCGCCAGCAGCTTGTGGTTATGGACAGGCAAGAACACTGAAGCTTTCTTT. Translation: CASSLWLWTGKNTEAFF.

This chain links TRBV15 with TRBJ2-5, with D hard to call. Germline V gene data show CDR1 as LNHNV and CDR2 as YYDKDF (reference sequence). V was shortened by 0 bases and J by 6 bases, with 11 bases between the two germline ends. The CDR3 length is 14 residues. The CDR3 spells CATSRDVYGQTQYF. In DNA, the CDR3 is TGTGCCACCAGCAGAGATGTCTACGGGCAGACCCAGTACTTC.

The genes are TRBV27 and TRBJ1-2, with D perhaps TRBD1 (6 bases). Between the trimmed V and J ends, which lost 2 bases and 4 bases, there was a span of 17 bases. This CDR3 region has 16 residues. Germline V gives CDR1 MNHEY, CDR2 SMNVEV (reference sequence). The CDR3 sequence is CASSLTPPGGGYGYTF. Here the CDR3 DNA reads TGTGCCAGCAGTTTAACGCCCCCTGGGGGCGGCTATGGCTACACCTTC.

This clone has a handful of counts. The rearrangement uses TRBV5-8 and TRBJ2-1; unclear D gene. CDR3 length: 15 residues. CDR1 and CDR2 (germline): SGHTS, YDEGEE. V dropped 1 base and J dropped 0 bases, with 8 bases sitting between them. The CDR3 DNA reads as TGTGCCAGCAGCTTGCGCCGGAGCTCCTACAATGAGCAGTTCTTC. Residues: CASSLRRSSYNEQFF.

J is TRBJ2-3 and V is TRBV7-2; the match to TRBD2 covers 10 bases. The CDR3 sequence is 17 residues long. The junction had 6 bases not matched to a gene; V was cut back by 0 bases and J by 3 bases. Germline CDR1 SGHTA, CDR2 FQGNSA. CDR3: CASSLALGSGRTDTQYF. The CDR3 DNA sequence: TGTGCCAGCAGCTTAGCCCTGGGTAGCGGGAGGACAGATACGCAGTATTTT. The full variable domain, completed using reference TRBV7-2 and TRBJ2-3, is GAGVSQSPSNKVTEKGKDVELRCDPISGHTALYWYRQSLGQGLEFLIYFQGNSAPDKSGLPSDRFSAERTGGSVSTLTIQRTQQEDSAVYLCASSLALGSGRTDTQYFGPGTRLTVL.

The V call is TRBV6-1, the J call TRBJ1-2; 7 bases fit TRBD1. Germline-derived CDR1 and CDR2 are MNHNS and SASEGT. This CDR3 is built from 14 residues. Losses at the gene ends were 5 bases for V and 7 bases for J; bases not matched to a gene: 10. This CDR3 is CASSYDRQGVGYTF. The CDR3 DNA reads as TGTGCCAGCAGTTATGATAGGCAGGGGGTTGGCTACACCTTC.

The chain couples TRBV7-9 to TRBJ2-6, with D hard to call. Germline V gives CDR1 SEHNR, CDR2 FQNEAQ (reference sequence). The CDR3 is 18 amino acids. V lost 3 bases and J lost 4, with 19 bases in between. CDR3 DNA: TGTGCCAGCAGCTTCCCCGGAACAGTCCTCTCCGGGGCCAACGTCCTGACTTTC. It translates to CASSFPGTVLSGANVLTF.

This clone was found a few times. The rearrangement joins TRBV7-3 to TRBJ1-1; the match to TRBD1 covers 7 bases. CDR1 and CDR2 (germline): SGHTA, FQGTGA. CDR3 length equals 15 residues. Germline trimming cut 5 bases from V and 0 bases from J; bases unmatched to any gene: 6. CDR3 DNA sequence: TGTGCCAGCAGCCCCAGGACAGGACTGAACACTGAAGCTTTCTTT. Protein product: CASSPRTGLNTEAFF.

The chain combines TRBV5-1 with TRBJ2-7; perhaps D is TRBD1 or TRBD2 (6 bases each). The CDR3 is 16 amino acids. Per the germline V gene, CDR1 is SGHRS and CDR2 is YFSETQ. Trimming left V 6 bases short and J 5 bases short, with 24 bases between. The chain's CDR3 is CASNQGHLERGDEQYF. The CDR3 nucleotides are TGCGCCAGCAATCAAGGGCACCTCGAAAGGGGGGACGAGCAGTACTTC.

The chain links TRBV19 to TRBJ2-7, with D perhaps matching TRBD2 (6 bases). Germline loops: CDR1 LNHDA, CDR2 SQIVND (reference sequence). V was cut by 4 bases and J by 0 bases, with 10 bases left in between. The CDR3 sequence is 14 residues long. This CDR3 reads CASSTGEPSYEQYF. As DNA, the CDR3 is TGTGCCAGTAGTACGGGGGAGCCCTCCTACGAGCAGTACTTC. The whole variable domain, remainder taken from reference TRBV19 and TRBJ2-7, is DGGITQSPKYLFRKEGQNVTLSCEQNLNHDAMYWYRQDPGQGLRLIYYSQIVNDFQKGDIAEGYSVSREKKESFPLTVTSAQKNPTAFYLCASSTGEPSYEQYFGPGTRLTVT.

J is TRBJ2-5 and V is TRBV29-1, with D unresolved. This CDR3 comprises 11 residues. In germline, CDR1 is SQVTM, CDR2 ANQGSEA. Trimming removed 4 bases from V and 2 bases from J, with 5 bases in between. In DNA form, the CDR3 reads TGCAGCGTTGGGTCTCAAGAGACCCAGTACTTC. Its translation is CSVGSQETQYF.